This paragraph reports one T cell receptor (beta chain). Its antigen is as yet unknown. This record comes from a study of cytomegalovirus exposure and HLA in healthy donors. Profiled with immunoSEQ multiplex PCR; TCRdb holds only in-frame clones, not every one. Among about 350,000 clones listed, 75% to 90% were seen once. Deletions cut 3 bases from V and 2 bases from J, with 11 bases between. Germline V gives CDR1 LGHNA, CDR2 YSLEER. The CDR3 loop spans 14 amino acids. Study results and caveats: The tendency of first-cohort TCR clusters to co-occur in the roughly 130 validation repertoires emerged from a later analysis.

This clonotype was sampled from a woman aged 25-40 years in good health and CMV-seropositive. V gene TRBV4-3 combines with J gene TRBJ2-7; a possible D gene is TRBD1 (6 bases). The sequenced sample was PBMCs. The CDR3 DNA reads as TGCGCCAGCAGCCAGCTTCCAGGGGCCTACGAGCAGTACTTC. Translating it yields CASSQLPGAYEQYF.